These 17 T cell receptor beta chains were sequenced from one sample in a study of T-cell reconstitution after alpha-beta-depleted transplantation in children (dated by TCRdb to 2016 to 2018). Library construction relied on PCR. Sequenced using an Illumina HiSeq 2500. TCR libraries were prepared with molecular barcoding, using unique molecular identifiers to normalize TCRbeta repertoire quantification. TCRdb reran the public reads through fastp at Q25 and MiXCR, keeping productive beta chains. Each entry is one CDR3 protein sequence, shown with its most common DNA and genes. The table for this sample lists 250,000 to 300,000 distinct CDR3 sequences; around 9.1% of them were counted only once. Over 6% of the sample rests with the top ten. In light of the paper, this sample's treatment or condition label describes: allogeneic hematopoietic cell transplantation with graft depleted of TCRalphabeta T cells and CD19 B cells.

The sequencing here drew on PBMCs, taken before TCRalphabeta/CD19-depleted stem cell transplant. These receptors came from a boy in the first two years of life with acute myeloid leukemia, due to receive a stem cell transplant.

Many counts were recorded for this clonotype. V is TRBV4-3 and J is TRBJ1-6; D is uncertain. Germline lookup yields CDR1 LGHNA and CDR2 YSLEER. The germline V and J ends were trimmed by 0 bases and 4 bases, with 4 bases remaining between them. The CDR3 loop spans 14 amino acids. The CDR3 DNA sequence: TGCGCCAGCAGCCAAGACATATATAATTCACCCCTCCACTTT. Translating it yields CASSQDIYNSPLHF.

With respect to this clonotype: This clone may be a read error of a much larger clone one base away. The chain joins TRBV29-1 to TRBJ2-4, with TRBD1 identical over 9 bases. The CDR3 covers 12 residues. Per the germline V gene, CDR1 is SQVTM and CDR2 is ANQGSEA. V lost 4 bases, J lost 5 bases, and 0 bases stayed unmatched. DNA of the CDR3: TGCAGCGTTGGGACAGGGGAAAACATTCAGTACTTC. It translates to CSVGTGENIQYF.

This clonotype was observed many times. The CDR3 DNA reads TGTGCCAGCAGCCCGGGGGGACCCTACTCTGAAGCTTTCTTT. Amino acid sequence: CASSPGGPYSEAFF. This chain connects TRBV12-3 or TRBV12-4 to TRBJ1-1, with D possibly matching TRBD1 (5 bases). The CDR3 is made up of 14 amino acids. Trimming removed 6 bases from V and 6 bases from J, with 17 bases in between.

This clonotype was detected ten times or more. J is TRBJ2-2 and V is TRBV11-2; 7 bases map to TRBD2. J was trimmed by 6 bases and V by 1 base; bases with no gene match: 8. CDR1 is SGHAT, CDR2 FQNNGV, per germline. This CDR3 region has 16 residues. The CDR3 reads CASSLVSGTNPGELFF. The CDR3 DNA sequence: TGTGCCAGCAGCTTAGTGAGCGGGACCAATCCCGGGGAGCTGTTTTTT.

The table lists this clonotype with many counts. This chain uses TRBV29-1 with TRBJ2-3; 11 bases fit TRBD1. V was clipped by 1 base and J by 1 base; unmatched bases: 4. CDR3 size: 16 residues. The V gene's germline CDR1 is SQVTM and CDR2 ANQGSEA. In nucleotides, the CDR3 is TGCAGCGTTGAAGGGACAGGGGGCGCGGGCACAGATACGCAGTATTTT. Translation: CSVEGTGGAGTDTQYF.

This clonotype appeared many times. V usage is TRBV29-1 and J usage is TRBJ1-1; D unresolved. V was shortened by 4 bases and J by 5 bases, with 14 bases between the two germline ends. CDR3 length equals 13 residues. Germline loops: CDR1 SQVTM, CDR2 ANQGSEA. The CDR3 region is CSVVKGGRTEAFF. The CDR3 DNA reads as TGCAGCGTTGTTAAGGGAGGAAGGACTGAAGCTTTCTTT.

This clonotype has a handful of counts. The chain joins TRBV15 to TRBJ2-1; the D call may be TRBD1 or TRBD2 (5 bases each). The CDR3 runs 19 residues. With 4 bases removed from V and 1 base from J, the gap between germline ends came to 23 bases. Germline CDR1 is LNHNV and CDR2 is YYDKDF (reference sequence). The chain's CDR3 is CATSKVPFAGTESYNEQFF. DNA for the CDR3: TGTGCCACCAGCAAAGTGCCTTTCGCTGGGACGGAGTCCTACAATGAGCAGTTCTTC.

This clonotype was recorded a few times. This chain links TRBV12-3 or TRBV12-4 with TRBJ1-6, with D tentatively TRBD1 (6 bases). This CDR3 is 16 amino acids long. Between the trimmed V and J ends, which lost 6 bases and 5 bases, there was a span of 17 bases. CDR3: CASSETGHLNNSPLHF. The CDR3 bases are TGTGCCAGCAGCGAAACAGGGCACTTAAATAATTCACCCCTCCACTTT.

Regarding this clonotype: An end of the junction does not agree with germline; a read error may underlie this. The chain couples TRBV27 to TRBJ2-7, with 11 nucleotides matching TRBD2. The CDR3 covers 15 residues. The germline V gene encodes CDR1 MNHEY and CDR2 SMNVEV (reference sequence). CDR3 nucleotide sequence: TGTGCCAGCAGTCAGACTAGCGGGATCCTCTACGAGCTGTACTTC. Amino acids: CASSQTSGILYELYF.

This clonotype has at least ten counts. The chain links TRBV2 to TRBJ2-5; D unresolved. CDR1 and CDR2 (germline): SNHLY, FYNNEI. V shed 2 bases and J shed 5 bases, with 9 bases lying between them. The CDR3 spans 13 residues. This CDR3 reads CASSEMGFETQYF. CDR3 DNA: TGTGCCAGCAGTGAAATGGGTTTCGAGACCCAGTACTTC.

The genes are TRBV20-1 and TRBJ1-5; D is uncertain. CDR1 DFQATT and CDR2 SNEGSKA come from the germline V gene (reference sequence). This CDR3 comprises 15 residues. Trimming removed 2 bases at V and 5 bases at J, with 16 bases between. The CDR3 region is CSARPTAGEYQPQHF. The CDR3, as DNA: TGCAGTGCTAGACCGACCGCTGGAGAATATCAGCCCCAGCATTTT.

Many counts were recorded for this clonotype. The V call is TRBV28, the J call TRBJ1-4, with TRBD1 matching over 7 bases. Germline loops: CDR1 MDHEN, CDR2 SYDVKM. Trimming took 6 bases from V and 0 from J; bases not matched to a gene: 10. The CDR3 has 17 residues. CDR3 nucleotide sequence: TGTGCCAGCAGACTCGGGACAGCACTTGCAACTAATGAAAAACTGTTTTTT. This gives the protein CASRLGTALATNEKLFF.

This clonotype was counted ten times or more. The rearrangement links TRBV25-1 to TRBJ2-3, with no clear D. V was pared by 3 bases and J by 6 bases, with 10 bases between. CDR3 length: 13 residues. CDR1 is MGHDK and CDR2 is SYGVNS in the germline V gene. The CDR3 loop reads CASSENALDTQYF. Here the CDR3 DNA reads TGTGCCAGCAGTGAGAATGCTTTGGATACGCAGTATTTT.

This clonotype was counted at least ten times. The chain uses TRBV28 and TRBJ1-6; D is undetermined. Trimming took off 9 bases at V and 8 bases at J, with 5 bases between the two ends. There are 10 residues in the CDR3. Germline CDR1 and CDR2: MDHEN and SYDVKM. The CDR3 spells CASGYSPLHF. In DNA form, the CDR3 reads TGTGCCAGTGGGTATTCACCCCTCCACTTT.

As for this clonotype: A clone one base away is much larger, so this may be a read error. The chain is built from TRBV3-1 and TRBJ2-3; 13 bases align to TRBD2. The V gene end was trimmed by 8 bases and the J gene end by 5 bases; junction bases not matched to a gene: 16. From germline, CDR1 is LGHDT and CDR2 YNNKEL (reference sequence). The CDR3 length is 18 residues. The CDR3 nucleotides are TGTGCCAGCTGTTTCTCATTAACTAGCGGGGGGGCCTTAGATACGCAGTATTTT. Translating gives CASCFSLTSGGALDTQYF.

This clonotype was counted ten times or more. V and J are TRBV7-2 and TRBJ1-4; D perhaps matches TRBD1 (5 bases). CDR3 size: 15 residues. V lost 6 bases to trimming and J lost 4 bases, with 15 bases between them. The germline gives CDR1 SGHTA, CDR2 FQGNSA. The CDR3 loop reads CASRRQGGDNEKLFF. The CDR3 DNA follows: TGTGCCAGCAGGCGTCAGGGAGGGGATAATGAAAAACTGTTTTTT.

Note on this clonotype: No conserved phenylalanine or tryptophan is present at the end of the CDR3, so a read error is the likely explanation. The J gene is TRBJ2-2, the V gene TRBV29-1, with D possibly matching TRBD2 (5 bases). The V gene lost 6 bases and the J gene lost 6 bases, with 14 bases spanning the gap. This CDR3 spans 13 amino acids. In germline, CDR1 is SQVTM, CDR2 ANQGSEA. The DNA of the CDR3 is TGCAGCGTCGAGAAGAGGGTCTCCGGGGAGCTGTTTTCT. Amino acids: CSVEKRVSGELFS.